The present T cell receptor beta chain was sequenced within a study of cytomegalovirus exposure and HLA in healthy donors. Study background: The 120 validation repertoires, a later analysis reported, used the same platform as the 666 repertoires from the first cohort.

Germline-derived CDR1 and CDR2 are SGHTA and FQGNSA. The CDR3 loop spans 15 amino acids. The trim removed 5 bases at V and 2 bases at J, leaving 5 bases unmatched. This clone has more than one count but fewer than ten. Separate from the approximately 720-subject first cohort, the approximately 120-subject validation cohort was the one that the donors belonged to. Sequenced by immunoSEQ multiplex PCR; TCRdb stores in-frame clones only, minus some. Found here are 150,000 to 200,000 clones, 84% of them singletons; the top ten hold roughly a tenth. This sequence originates from a man aged 25-45 years in good health and CMV-seropositive. The rearrangement joins TRBV7-2 to TRBJ2-5; 10 nucleotides align to TRBD1. Material: PBMCs. CDR3 protein: CASSPWTGGQETQYF. The CDR3 region has the DNA TGTGCCAGCAGCCCTTGGACAGGGGGGCAAGAGACCCAGTACTTC.